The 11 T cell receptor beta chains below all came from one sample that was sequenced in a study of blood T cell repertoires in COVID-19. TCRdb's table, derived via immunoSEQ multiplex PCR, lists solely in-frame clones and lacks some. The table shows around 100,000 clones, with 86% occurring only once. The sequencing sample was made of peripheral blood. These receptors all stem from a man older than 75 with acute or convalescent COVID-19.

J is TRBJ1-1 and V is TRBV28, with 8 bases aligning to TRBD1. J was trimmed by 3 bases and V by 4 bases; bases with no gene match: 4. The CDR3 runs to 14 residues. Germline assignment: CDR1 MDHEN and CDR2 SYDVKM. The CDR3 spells CASSSNRGYTEAFF. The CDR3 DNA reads TGTGCCAGCAGTTCTAACAGGGGGTACACTGAAGCTTTCTTT.

CDR3 nucleotides: TGTGCCAGCAGTTACGGCAGCGATCAGCCCCAGCATTTT. It encodes CASSYGSDQPQHF. V and J are TRBV6-5 and TRBJ1-5; D unclear. In germline, CDR1 is MNHEY, CDR2 SVGAGI. V gave up 2 bases and J gave up 5 bases, with 7 bases separating them. CDR3 length: 13 residues.

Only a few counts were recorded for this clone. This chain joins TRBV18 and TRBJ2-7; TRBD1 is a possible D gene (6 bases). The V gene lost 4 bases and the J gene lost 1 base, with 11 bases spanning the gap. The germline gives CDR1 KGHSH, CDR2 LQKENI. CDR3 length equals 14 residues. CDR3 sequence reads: CASSLDRLSYEQYF. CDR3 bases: TGTGCCAGCTCACTCGACAGGTTATCCTACGAGCAGTACTTC. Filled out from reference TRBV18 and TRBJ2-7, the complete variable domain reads NAGVMQNPRHLVRRRGQEARLRCSPMKGHSHVYWYRQLPEEGLKFMVYLQKENIIDESGMPKERFSAEFPKEGPSILRIQQVVRGDSAAYFCASSLDRLSYEQYFGPGTRLTVT.

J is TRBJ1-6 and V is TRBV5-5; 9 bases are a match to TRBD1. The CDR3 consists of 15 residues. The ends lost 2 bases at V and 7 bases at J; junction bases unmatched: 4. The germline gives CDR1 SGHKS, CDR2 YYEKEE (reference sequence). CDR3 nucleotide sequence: TGTGCCAGCAGCTTATCGGGGACAGGGAATTCACCCCTCCACTTT. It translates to CASSLSGTGNSPLHF. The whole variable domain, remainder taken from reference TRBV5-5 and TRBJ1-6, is DAGVTQSPTHLIKTRGQQVTLRCSPISGHKSVSWYQQVLGQGPQFIFQYYEKEERGRGNFPDRFSARQFPNYSSELNVNALLLGDSALYLCASSLSGTGNSPLHFGNGTRLTVT.

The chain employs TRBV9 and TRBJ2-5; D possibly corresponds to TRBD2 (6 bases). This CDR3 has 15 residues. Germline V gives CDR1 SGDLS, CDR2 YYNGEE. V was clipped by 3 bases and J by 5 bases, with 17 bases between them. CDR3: CASSASLGTEETQYF. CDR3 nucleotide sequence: TGTGCCAGCAGCGCCTCTCTGGGGACTGAGGAGACCCAGTACTTC.

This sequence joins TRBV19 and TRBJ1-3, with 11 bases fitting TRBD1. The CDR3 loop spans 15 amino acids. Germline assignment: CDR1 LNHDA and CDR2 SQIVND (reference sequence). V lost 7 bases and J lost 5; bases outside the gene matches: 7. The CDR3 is CASIAGQGARNTIYF. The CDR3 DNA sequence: TGTGCCAGTATTGCCGGACAGGGGGCTCGAAACACCATATATTTT.

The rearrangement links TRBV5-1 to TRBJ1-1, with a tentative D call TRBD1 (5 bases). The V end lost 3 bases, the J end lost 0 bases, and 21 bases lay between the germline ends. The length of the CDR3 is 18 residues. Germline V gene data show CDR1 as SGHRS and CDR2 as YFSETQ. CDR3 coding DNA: TGCGCCAGCAGCTCGGGACTCCCTCTCCAGAGGATGAACACTGAAGCTTTCTTT. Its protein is CASSSGLPLQRMNTEAFF.

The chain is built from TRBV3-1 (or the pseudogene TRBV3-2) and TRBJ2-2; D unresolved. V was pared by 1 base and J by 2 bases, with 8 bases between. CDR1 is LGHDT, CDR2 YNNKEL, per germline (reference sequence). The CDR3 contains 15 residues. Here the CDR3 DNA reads TGTGCCAGCAGCCAAGGCCGGGTCAACACCGGGGAGCTGTTTTTT. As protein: CASSQGRVNTGELFF.

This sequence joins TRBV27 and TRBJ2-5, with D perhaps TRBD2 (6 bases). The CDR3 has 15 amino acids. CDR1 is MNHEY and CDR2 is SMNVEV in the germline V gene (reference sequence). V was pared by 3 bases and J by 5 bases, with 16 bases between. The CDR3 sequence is CASSFRREFEETQYF. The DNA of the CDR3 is TGTGCCAGCAGTTTTCGCCGGGAGTTTGAGGAGACCCAGTACTTC.

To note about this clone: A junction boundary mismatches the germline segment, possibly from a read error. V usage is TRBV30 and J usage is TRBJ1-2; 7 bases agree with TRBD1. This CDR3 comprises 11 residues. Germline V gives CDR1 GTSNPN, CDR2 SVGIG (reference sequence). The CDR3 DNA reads TGTGCCTGTTACACCGGGACAGCTGAGGGCTTC. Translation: CACYTGTAEGF.

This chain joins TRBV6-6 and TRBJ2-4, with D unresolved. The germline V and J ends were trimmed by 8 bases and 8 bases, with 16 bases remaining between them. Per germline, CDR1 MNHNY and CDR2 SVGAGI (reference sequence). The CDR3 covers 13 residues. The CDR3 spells CASVGPFEDIQYF. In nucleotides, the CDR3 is TGTGCCAGCGTTGGCCCCTTTGAAGACATTCAGTACTTC.